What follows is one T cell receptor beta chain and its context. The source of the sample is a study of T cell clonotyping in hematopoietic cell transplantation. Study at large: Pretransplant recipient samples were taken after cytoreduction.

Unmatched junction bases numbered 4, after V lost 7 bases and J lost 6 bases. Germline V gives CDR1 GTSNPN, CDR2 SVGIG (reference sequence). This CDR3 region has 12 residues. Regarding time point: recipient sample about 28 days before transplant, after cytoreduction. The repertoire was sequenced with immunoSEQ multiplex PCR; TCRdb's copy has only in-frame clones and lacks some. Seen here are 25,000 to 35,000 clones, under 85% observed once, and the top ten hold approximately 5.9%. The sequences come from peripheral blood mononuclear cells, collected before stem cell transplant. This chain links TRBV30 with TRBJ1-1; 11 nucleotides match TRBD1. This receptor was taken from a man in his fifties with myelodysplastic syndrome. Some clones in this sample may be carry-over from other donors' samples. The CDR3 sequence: CASGQGASEAFF. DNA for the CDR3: TGTGCCTCAGGACAGGGGGCTTCTGAAGCTTTCTTT.